This T cell receptor (beta chain) is drawn from a study of graft-versus-host responses after intestinal transplantation. Regarding the study as a whole: Recipient-marrow GvH clones were detected, some having first appeared in ileum or blood. There was an association between peak levels of circulating GvH clones and early post-transplant HvG declines. Allografts carried high graft-versus-host to host-versus-graft clonal ratios in patients having graft-donor T cell macrochimerism.

The CDR3 extends over 14 amino acids. The junction had 7 bases not matched to a gene; V was cut back by 7 bases and J by 4 bases. Germline V CDR1 and CDR2: SQVTM, ANQGSEA. Assay used: immunoSEQ multiplex PCR; TCRdb lists only in-frame clones, some missing. The table shows tens of thousands of clones, with just over 90% occurring only once. Worth noting for this clone: The antigen is unknown.

The specimen comprised unstimulated CD8+ T cells sorted from spleen or lymph node cells, sampled before intestinal transplant. The gene calls are TRBV29-1 and TRBJ2-3; 11 bases map to TRBD1. The source is a human donor who received an intestinal transplant. CDR3 sequence: CSALDRGPPDTQYF. CDR3 in DNA: TGCAGCGCCTTGGACAGGGGGCCCCCAGATACGCAGTATTTT.